Listed below are T cell receptor beta chains from one sample, sequenced in a study of early T cells in non-severe SARS-CoV-2 infection. TCRdb re-called the 5' RACE reads through MiXCR, storing one row per CDR3 protein. This table has 40,000 to 60,000 distinct CDR3 sequences, roughly 9.8% appearing once. Sample: whole blood. The receptors here all came from an adult who was a healthcare worker with PCR-confirmed SARS-CoV-2 infection or an uninfected control (not recorded which). Both conserved end residues are part of each CDR3. A D gene is named only where the DNA matches it firmly. Size is stated for part of the rows, as once, few or many counts, or as a class when the clone is expanded.

cdr3_nt,cdr3_aa,j_call,v_call,clone_size,d_call,cdr3_length
TGTGCCAGTAGTTCGGAGGGTTTGGGGATCGACATTCAGTACTTC,CASSSEGLGIDIQYF,TRBJ2-4,TRBV19,-,-,15
TGTGCCAGCAGCTTAGCGGTCGAGCCCTCCTACGAGCAGTACTTC,CASSLAVEPSYEQYF,TRBJ2-7,TRBV7-9,many,-,15
TGTGCCTGGAGTCAACAGGGGGCGGCCGGGGAGCTGTTTTTT,CAWSQQGAAGELFF,TRBJ2-2,TRBV30,-,TRBD1,14
TGTGCCTGGGGGGGGACTAGCGGAGATACGCAGTATTTT,CAWGGTSGDTQYF,TRBJ2-3,TRBV30,many,TRBD2,13
TGCAGCGTTGAAAGTGATAACACTGAAGCTTTCTTT,CSVESDNTEAFF,TRBJ1-1,TRBV29-1,few,-,12
TGTGCCAGCCGACCGACTAGCGTGTTGGGGGAGCAGTACTTC,CASRPTSVLGEQYF,TRBJ2-7,TRBV19,many,TRBD2,14
TGTGCCAGCAGCGCCCGACAGGGAACCATCTACGAGCAGTACTTC,CASSARQGTIYEQYF,TRBJ2-7,TRBV9,-,TRBD1,15
TGCGCCAGCAGCTCCGGACAGGGGACGTATGGCTACACCTTC,CASSSGQGTYGYTF,TRBJ1-2,TRBV5-1,-,TRBD1,14
TGTGCCAGCAGCGCGGGGGCGGGGAGCACAGATACGCAGTATTTT,CASSAGAGSTDTQYF,TRBJ2-3,TRBV5-4,-,-,15
TGCGCCAGCAGCCAAGAGGAACTAGCGGTAAATAATGAGCAGTTCTTC,CASSQEELAVNNEQFF,TRBJ2-1,TRBV4-1,few,TRBD2,16
TGTGCCAGCAGCCGCGGGGGGTGGACCTACGAGCAGTACTTC,CASSRGGWTYEQYF,TRBJ2-7,TRBV11-2,few,TRBD2,14
TGTGCCAGCAGCTTCTCAGGGGACACTGAAGCTTTCTTT,CASSFSGDTEAFF,TRBJ1-1,TRBV7-9,many,-,13
TGTGCCAGTAGTATAGATGGGGGACTAGCGGGAGATGAGCAGTTCTTC,CASSIDGGLAGDEQFF,TRBJ2-1,TRBV19,few,TRBD2,16
TGTGCCAGCAGCTCACAAGATTACACTGAAGCTTTCTTT,CASSSQDYTEAFF,TRBJ1-1,TRBV7-9,-,-,13
TGTGCCAGCTCACCACCGGGACTAGCGAACTACGAGCAGTACTTC,CASSPPGLANYEQYF,TRBJ2-7,TRBV18,-,TRBD2,15
TGTGCGTCCAGTTGGGGAGGGGACCCCTACGAGCAGTACTTC,CASSWGGDPYEQYF,TRBJ2-7,TRBV11-2,-,TRBD2,14
TGTGCCAGCAGTTTTCGGAACCAAGAGACCCAGTACTTC,CASSFRNQETQYF,TRBJ2-5,TRBV12-3/TRBV12-4,few,-,13